This T cell receptor (beta chain) emerged from a study of cytomegalovirus exposure and HLA in healthy donors. The PCR employed 60 Vbeta primers together with 13 Jbeta primers. TCRdb keeps only in-frame clones here, not all; method: immunoSEQ multiplex PCR. The repertoire holds approximately 190,000 clones, with around 73% as singletons. Points from the study as a whole: Reports indicate that TCR beta sequences accurately predicted the HLA-A and HLA-B alleles of most subjects.

CDR3 length equals 15 residues. Germline CDR1 is MNHNS and CDR2 is SASEGT. V lost 3 bases, J lost 2 bases, and 7 bases stayed unmatched. Comments on this clone: Its antigen is currently unknown.

The chain employs TRBV6-1 and TRBJ2-7; 7 positions match TRBD1. The TCR was taken from a woman in her twenties or thirties in good health and CMV-seropositive. Sequencing was performed on PBMCs. CDR3 coding DNA: TGTGCCAGCAGTGAGCCCGGGACAGCAGCCTACGAGCAGTACTTC. Residues: CASSEPGTAAYEQYF.